Presented here are 18 T cell receptor beta chains from one specimen sequenced in a study of regulatory T cells in long-lasting Graves disease. Assembly of TCR beta libraries relied on iRepertoire HTBI primers together with Arm-PCR of CDR3 regions. Using its own MiXCR run on the multiplex PCR reads, TCRdb lists one record per CDR3 protein. The data hold a few hundred thousand distinct CDR3 sequences, with roughly 24% observed a single time. Time point of the sample: persistent/refractory GD, antithyroid drugs over 5 years with positive TRAb. After RNA was extracted from PBMCs, the TCR library was made from it. The sample was peripheral blood mononuclear cells (PBMCs), taken when the disease was refractory, from a patient treated with antithyroid drugs. Every receptor here comes from a middle-aged woman with Graves disease.

The chain recombines TRBV20-1 with TRBJ2-7; 7 bases match TRBD2. V lost 7 bases to trimming and J lost 1 base; unmatched junction nucleotides: 10. CDR3 length: 14 amino acids. CDR1 is DFQATT and CDR2 is SNEGSKA in the germline V gene (reference sequence). CDR3 amino acids: CSVAVLGGSYEQYF. The CDR3, as DNA: TGCAGTGTTGCCGTTCTCGGGGGGTCCTACGAGCAGTACTTC.

This chain connects TRBV6-1 to TRBJ2-7; TRBD1 matches at 9 bases. V lost 6 bases, J lost 8 bases, and 11 bases stayed unmatched. Germline CDR1 reads MNHNS; CDR2 reads SASEGT. This CDR3 has 14 amino acids. This chain's CDR3 is CASRQGQGDLQQYF. DNA for the CDR3: TGTGCCAGCAGGCAGGGACAGGGTGACCTCCAGCAGTACTTC.

The chain is built from TRBV12-3 or TRBV12-4 and TRBJ2-7; D might be TRBD1 or TRBD2, each matching 5 bases. Trimming shortened V by 6 bases and J by 7 bases, and 16 bases separated the two germline ends. This CDR3 spans 13 amino acids. The DNA of the CDR3 is TGTGCCAGCAGCCGAGGGACCTTCGGAGAGCAGTACTTC. As protein: CASSRGTFGEQYF.

The chain uses TRBV28 and TRBJ1-1; a weak D match, TRBD1 (6 bases). Germline CDR1 MDHEN, CDR2 SYDVKM. CDR3 length equals 15 residues. V was trimmed by 3 bases and J by 1 base, leaving 12 bases between them. The CDR3 nucleotides read TGTGCCAGCAGTTTTTTGGGACAAGCGAACACTGAAGCTTTCTTT. Protein: CASSFLGQANTEAFF.

There are a few counts of this clonotype. A junction end diverges from the germline sequence, so it may reflect a read error. The CDR3 loop is CAGSFGETQYF. As DNA, the CDR3 is TGTGCCGGCAGCTTCGGAGAGACCCAGTACTTC. The genes are TRBV11-2 and TRBJ2-5; no reliable D call. Germline V gives CDR1 SGHAT, CDR2 FQNNGV. This CDR3 comprises 11 residues.

This clonotype was seen more than once but under ten times. This sequence joins TRBV20-1 and TRBJ1-2, with D unclear. The CDR3 runs to 11 residues. The germline gives CDR1 DFQATT, CDR2 SNEGSKA (reference sequence). Trimming shortened V by 6 bases and J by 7 bases, and 12 bases separated the two germline ends. CDR3 in amino acids: CSAPGRSGYTF. CDR3 bases: TGCAGTGCCCCCGGGAGGAGTGGCTACACCTTC.

This clonotype was counted only a few times. The chain uses TRBV2 and TRBJ2-1, with 9 bases fitting TRBD2. Germline V gene sequence: CDR1 SNHLY, CDR2 FYNNEI. The CDR3 has 15 amino acids. V trimming: 8 bases; J trimming: 1 base; junction bases outside the gene matches: 6. This CDR3 reads CASGVAGVSYNEQFF. The CDR3 DNA is TGTGCCAGCGGGGTAGCGGGAGTGTCCTACAATGAGCAGTTCTTC.

There are a few counts of this clonotype. The chain is built from TRBV27 and TRBJ1-3; D might be TRBD1 (6 bases). Trimming stripped 4 bases from V and 5 bases from J, with 12 bases between. The CDR3 spans 14 residues. Germline values: CDR1 MNHEY, CDR2 SMNVEV (reference sequence). The CDR3 spells CASSSTGGRNTIYF. Here the CDR3 DNA reads TGTGCCAGCAGTTCGACCGGGGGCCGAAACACCATATATTTT.

This clonotype came up many times. V is TRBV11-2 and J is TRBJ2-7, with D possibly TRBD1 on 5 matching bases. Germline V lookup: CDR1 SGHAT, CDR2 FQNNGV. Trimming left V 0 bases short and J 2 bases short, with 11 bases between. This CDR3 is 15 amino acids long. CDR3: CASSLERGPTYEQYF. In nucleotides, the CDR3 is TGTGCCAGCAGCTTAGAAAGGGGCCCGACCTACGAGCAGTACTTC.

This clonotype was seen ten or more times. The CDR3: CASSSMGLAGVIGELFF. CDR3 DNA: TGTGCCAGCAGCAGTATGGGACTAGCGGGAGTCATCGGGGAGCTGTTTTTT. The V and J genes are TRBV2 and TRBJ2-2; 14 positions agree with TRBD2. The V and J ends lost 6 bases and 7 bases, in that order; junction bases with no gene match: 10. This CDR3 contains 17 residues. CDR1 is SNHLY, CDR2 FYNNEI, per germline.

V gene TRBV19 combines with J gene TRBJ2-2; 7 bases agree with TRBD1. This CDR3 comprises 14 residues. Unmatched junction bases numbered 6, after V lost 6 bases and J lost 5 bases. CDR1 is LNHDA and CDR2 is SQIVND in the germline V gene (reference sequence). CDR3 DNA sequence: TGTGCCAGTAGCTCGACAGGGTCGACCGGGGAGCTGTTTTTT. Translating it yields CASSSTGSTGELFF.

This clonotype was recorded at least ten times. This rearrangement joins TRBV24-1 to TRBJ2-7; D might be TRBD2 (5 bases). Germline V gene data show CDR1 as KGHDR and CDR2 as SFDVKD. Trimming took 8 bases from V and 9 from J, leaving 7 bases between them. CDR3 length: 9 residues. The CDR3 sequence is CATMEAQYF. In DNA form, the CDR3 reads TGTGCCACCATGGAGGCGCAGTACTTC.

At least ten counts were recorded for this clonotype. CDR3 bases: TGTGCCAGCAGTTACCCGGACAGGGTGGACGAGCAGTACTTC. As protein: CASSYPDRVDEQYF. J is TRBJ2-7 and V is TRBV6-5, with 8 bases lining up with TRBD1. J lost 5 bases, V lost 2 bases, and 5 bases had no gene match. Per the germline V gene, CDR1 is MNHEY and CDR2 is SVGAGI. The CDR3 has 14 amino acids.

The J gene is TRBJ2-7, the V gene TRBV5-1; D call uncertain. The CDR3 loop spans 14 amino acids. Germline V lookup: CDR1 SGHRS, CDR2 YFSETQ. V lost 5 bases to trimming and J lost 0 bases, with 12 bases between them. The DNA for the CDR3 is TGCGCCAGCAGGATATCCATTAGCTCCTACGAGCAGTACTTC. Protein sequence: CASRISISSYEQYF.

The genes are TRBV29-1 and TRBJ1-1, with unresolved D. CDR3 size: 12 residues. In germline, CDR1 is SQVTM, CDR2 ANQGSEA. Trimming stripped 0 bases from V and 8 bases from J, with 10 bases between. The CDR3 region has the DNA TGCAGCGTTGAAGATGCCTTAGAGGAAGCTTTCTTT. Its protein product is CSVEDALEEAFF.

This chain connects TRBV7-8 to TRBJ2-2; TRBD2 might be the D (5 bases). Germline lookup yields CDR1 SGHVS and CDR2 FQNEAQ. The V gene lost 8 bases and the J gene lost 0 bases, with 13 bases spanning the gap. The CDR3 extends over 15 amino acids. DNA for the CDR3: TGTGCCAGCTCGCGGAGGCCAACGAACACCGGGGAGCTGTTTTTT. Its translation: CASSRRPTNTGELFF.

This clonotype was counted at least ten times. V gene TRBV7-3 combines with J gene TRBJ2-6; a possible D gene is TRBD1 (6 bases). The CDR3 contains 19 residues. The V end was cut by 6 bases, the J end by 1 base, with 22 bases between. Germline V gives CDR1 SGHTA, CDR2 FQGTGA. CDR3 sequence (DNA): TGTGCCAGCAGTCGAAAAGGGACAAAGGTGGCGTCTGGGGCCAACGTCCTGACTTTC. Residues: CASSRKGTKVASGANVLTF.

The V and J genes are TRBV5-1 and TRBJ2-2; D is undetermined. The CDR3 spans 15 residues. Germline V gene lookup returns CDR1 SGHRS and CDR2 YFSETQ. Trimming pared 2 bases from V and 2 bases from J, leaving 10 bases between. In nucleotides, the CDR3 is TGCGCCAGCAGCTTTTTGGAAGTCAACACCGGGGAGCTGTTTTTT. Translated, it gives CASSFLEVNTGELFF.